This T cell receptor (beta chain) derives from a study of blood T cells in healthy people across ages. Study in general: With template switching, about one barcoded beta molecule was captured per two T cells. Study-wide points: Donor CMV status was unknown, possibly confounding expanded clonotype changes.

CDR1 and CDR2 (germline): SGHAT, FQNNGV. CDR3 size: 18 residues. Losses at the gene ends were 1 base for V and 4 bases for J; bases not matched to a gene: 14. Comments on this clonotype: The antigen is not known.

Through a sample-barcoded 5' primer and a J-beta primer mix, a second PCR was run for roughly 6 to 12 cycles. TCRdb recomputed calls from the 5' RACE reads with MiXCR, one row per CDR3 protein. This sample has about 1.4 million distinct CDR3 sequences; approximately 59% occur once, and the top ten carry 6.5% to 8.5%. The sequence derives from a man in his late teens or twenties in good health. The sequencing sample was made of blood. The V call is TRBV11-2, the J call TRBJ2-3, with 7 nucleotides matching TRBD2. CDR3 in amino acids: CASSLVVLWGGPADTQYF. As DNA, the CDR3 is TGTGCCAGCAGCTTAGTCGTGCTGTGGGGAGGGCCAGCAGATACGCAGTATTTT.